Given below is one TCR beta chain in context. This CDR3 is also generated by other DNA sequences in the sample. Germline loops: CDR1 SGHRS, CDR2 YFSETQ. V lost 0 bases, J lost 2 bases, and 15 bases lay in between. CDR3 size: 17 residues. This specimen belongs to a study of control samples from healthy donors and cancer patients. TCRdb keeps only in-frame clones here, not all; method: immunoSEQ multiplex PCR. The sample lists about 140,000 clones, 88% occurring once. Input material: blood. The receptor comes from a woman aged 25 to 39 in good health. The V gene is TRBV5-1, the J gene TRBJ2-1; maybe TRBD1 (6 bases). The CDR3: CASSLAGRGGPYNEQFF. Written as DNA, the CDR3 is TGCGCCAGCAGCTTGGCAGGCAGGGGCGGACCCTACAATGAGCAGTTCTTC.